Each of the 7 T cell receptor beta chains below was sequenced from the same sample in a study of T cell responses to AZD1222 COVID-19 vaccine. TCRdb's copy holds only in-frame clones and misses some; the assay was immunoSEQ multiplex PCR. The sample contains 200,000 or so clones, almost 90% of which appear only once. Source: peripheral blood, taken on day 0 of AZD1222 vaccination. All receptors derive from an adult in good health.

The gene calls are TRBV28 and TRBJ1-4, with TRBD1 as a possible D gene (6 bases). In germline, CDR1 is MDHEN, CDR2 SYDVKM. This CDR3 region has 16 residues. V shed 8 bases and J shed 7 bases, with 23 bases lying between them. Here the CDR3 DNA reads TGTGCCAGCGGTTCCCTACAGGGACGAATGGCTGAAAAACTGTTTTTT. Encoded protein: CASGSLQGRMAEKLFF.

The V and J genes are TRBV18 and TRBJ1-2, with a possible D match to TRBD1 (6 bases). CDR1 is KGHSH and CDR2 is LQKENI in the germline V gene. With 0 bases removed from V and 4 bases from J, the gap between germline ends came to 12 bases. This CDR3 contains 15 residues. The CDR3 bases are TGTGCCAGCTCACCACCGATGGACAGTGCCTATGGCTACACCTTC. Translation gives CASSPPMDSAYGYTF.

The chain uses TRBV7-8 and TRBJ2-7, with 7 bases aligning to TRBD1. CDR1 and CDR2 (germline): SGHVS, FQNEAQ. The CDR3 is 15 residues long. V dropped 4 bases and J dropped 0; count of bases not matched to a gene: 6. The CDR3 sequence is CASSSLRDSSYEQYF. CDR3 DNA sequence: TGTGCCAGCAGCTCTCTCCGGGACAGCTCCTACGAGCAGTACTTC.

The CDR3 DNA follows: TGTGCCAGCAGTTACGGCGGACATTACAATGAGCAGTTCTTC. It is translated as CASSYGGHYNEQFF. V gene TRBV6-5 combines with J gene TRBJ2-1; TRBD1 is a possible D gene (5 bases). The CDR3 sequence is 14 residues long. In germline, CDR1 is MNHEY, CDR2 SVGAGI. V gave up 2 bases and J gave up 4 bases, with 9 bases separating them.

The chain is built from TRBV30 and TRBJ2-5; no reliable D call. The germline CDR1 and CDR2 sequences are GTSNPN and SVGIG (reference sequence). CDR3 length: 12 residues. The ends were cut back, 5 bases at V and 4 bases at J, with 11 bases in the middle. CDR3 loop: CAWGLDGETQYF. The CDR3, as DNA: TGTGCCTGGGGGTTGGACGGAGAGACCCAGTACTTC.

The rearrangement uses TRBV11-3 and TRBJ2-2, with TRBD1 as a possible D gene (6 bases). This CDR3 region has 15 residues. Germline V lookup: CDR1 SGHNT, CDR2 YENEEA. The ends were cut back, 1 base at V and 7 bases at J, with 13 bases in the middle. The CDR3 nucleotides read TGTGCCAGCAGCTTAGCTGGGGGCGCGTACGGGGAGCTGTTTTTT. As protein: CASSLAGGAYGELFF.

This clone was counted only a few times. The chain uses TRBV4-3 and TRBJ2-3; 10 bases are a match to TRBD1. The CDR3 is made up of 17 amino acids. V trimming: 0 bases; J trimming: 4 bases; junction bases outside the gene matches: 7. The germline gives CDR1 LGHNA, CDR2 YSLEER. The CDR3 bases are TGCGCCAGCAGCCAAGATCTTGGCGGGACAGGGGCAGATACGCAGTATTTT. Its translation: CASSQDLGGTGADTQYF.